This entry lists 20 T cell receptor beta chains sequenced from one sample in a study of CD8+ T cells in alopecia areata (dated by TCRdb to between 2018 and 2020). Library preparation used the immunoSEQ multiplex PCR assay. RNA was extracted from all samples and reverse transcribed into cDNA as template for TCR sequencing. Held by TCRdb, this immuneACCESS table contains in-frame sequences only and omits some clones. Under half of the omission traces to an unresolved V gene where checked; the cause of the rest is unknown. In all, the sample holds 160,000 or so clones, and 50% to 65% of those were seen once. 19% of the sample is taken by the ten largest. The meaning of the sample's time point label: baseline before oral tofacitinib. The material was CD8+ T cells sorted from blood, obtained at week 0. The receptors were sampled from a human donor with alopecia areata.

This clone has only one observation. The chain employs TRBV30 and TRBJ2-7; possibly TRBD1 for D (6 bases). Trimming removed 0 bases from V and 3 bases from J, with 12 bases in between. This CDR3 comprises 14 residues. Per germline, CDR1 GTSNPN and CDR2 SVGIG (reference sequence). In DNA, the CDR3 is TGTGCCTGGAGTGTGGGGCAGGGGCGCTACGAGCAGTACTTC. It is translated as CAWSVGQGRYEQYF.

This clone was observed a few times. V gene TRBV27 combines with J gene TRBJ2-5; perhaps TRBD1 as D (5 bases). The CDR3 spans 15 residues. Trimming shortened V by 1 base and J by 2 bases, and 11 bases separated the two germline ends. Germline CDR1 is MNHEY and CDR2 is SMNVEV (reference sequence). The CDR3 bases are TGTGCCAGCAGTTTATATGTCAGGGATCAAGAGACCCAGTACTTC. Amino acid sequence: CASSLYVRDQETQYF.

On this clone: Other nucleotide sequences in the sample specify the same CDR3. J is TRBJ2-7 and V is TRBV5-6; no clear D gene. The CDR3 has 11 residues. The V and J ends lost 5 bases and 4 bases respectively, with 7 bases between them. CDR1 SGHDT and CDR2 YYEEEE come from the germline V gene. This CDR3 is CASSWGYEQYF. The CDR3 DNA is TGTGCCAGCAGTTGGGGTTACGAGCAGTACTTC.

The rearrangement joins TRBV30 to TRBJ2-7, with D unclear. The germline V and J ends were trimmed by 1 base and 0 bases, with 7 bases remaining between them. Germline V gene sequence: CDR1 GTSNPN, CDR2 SVGIG (reference sequence). The CDR3 length is 13 residues. CDR3 in amino acids: CAWSDRSSYEQYF. CDR3 DNA: TGTGCCTGGAGTGACCGGAGCTCCTACGAGCAGTACTTC.

The chain has TRBV30 and TRBJ1-2, with no clear D. This CDR3 contains 11 residues. Germline CDR1 reads GTSNPN; CDR2 reads SVGIG (reference sequence). Trimming shortened V by 3 bases and J by 8 bases, and 10 bases separated the two germline ends. In DNA form, the CDR3 reads TGTGCCTGGAGGGAAACCAGAGGCTACACCTTC. Translation: CAWRETRGYTF. Full variable domain (remainder filled in from reference TRBV30 and TRBJ1-2): SQTIHQWPATLVQPVGSPLSLECTVEGTSNPNLYWYRQAAGRGLQLLFYSVGIGQISSEVPQNLSASRPQDRQFILSSKKLLLSDSGFYLCAWRETRGYTFGSGTRLTVV.

This clone appeared a single time. This chain connects TRBV4-3 to TRBJ1-2; the D gene is possibly TRBD1 (6 bases). Germline-derived CDR1 and CDR2 are LGHNA and YSLEER. The CDR3 spans 14 residues. V lost 4 bases, J lost 8 bases, and 17 bases lay in between. The CDR3 DNA follows: TGCGCCAGCAGCCCGGCACAGGGATCGGGAGGCTACACCTTC. It specifies CASSPAQGSGGYTF.

The rearrangement joins TRBV9 to TRBJ2-3; D gene unclear. V lost 4 bases and J lost 0, with 9 bases in between. Germline CDR1 reads SGDLS; CDR2 reads YYNGEE. This CDR3 spans 14 amino acids. The CDR3 here is CASSPNRSTDTQYF. DNA for the CDR3: TGTGCCAGCAGCCCGAACAGAAGCACAGATACGCAGTATTTT. Drawing the rest from reference TRBV9 and TRBJ2-3, the complete variable domain is DSGVTQTPKHLITATGQRVTLRCSPRSGDLSVYWYQQSLDQGLQFLIQYYNGEERAKGNILERFSAQQFPDLHSELNLSSLELGDSALYFCASSPNRSTDTQYFGPGTRLTVL.

This chain uses TRBV29-1 with TRBJ1-1; TRBD1 aligns across 9 bases. V was pared by 2 bases and J by 5 bases, with 6 bases of the junction left unmatched. This CDR3 contains 14 residues. Germline CDR1 and CDR2: SQVTM and ANQGSEA. The CDR3 is CSVENRQGDTEAFF. As DNA, the CDR3 is TGCAGCGTTGAAAACAGACAGGGGGATACTGAAGCTTTCTTT.

The chain uses TRBV30 and TRBJ1-1; D ambiguous. The germline V and J ends were trimmed by 4 bases and 7 bases, with 16 bases remaining between them. This CDR3 is built from 13 residues. CDR1 GTSNPN and CDR2 SVGIG come from the germline V gene (reference sequence). The CDR3 is CAWNAALGSEAFF. For the CDR3, the DNA is TGTGCCTGGAATGCGGCTCTGGGGAGTGAAGCTTTCTTT.

This clone has only one observation. The chain joins TRBV27 to TRBJ2-5; D not certain. Between the trimmed V and J ends, which lost 3 bases and 1 base, there was a span of 12 bases. From germline, CDR1 is MNHEY and CDR2 SMNVEV (reference sequence). This CDR3 region has 15 residues. The CDR3 region is CASSLDEYTQETQYF. The CDR3 region has the DNA TGTGCCAGCAGTTTGGACGAGTACACCCAAGAGACCCAGTACTTC.

V is TRBV4-1 and J is TRBJ1-2; unclear D gene. V shed 2 bases and J shed 4 bases, with 14 bases lying between them. Germline V gene sequence: CDR1 MGHRA, CDR2 YSYEKL. The CDR3 is 15 residues long. The CDR3 DNA reads as TGCGCCAGCAGCCAATTACTGGGCAACAGCTATGGCTACACCTTC. Its translation is CASSQLLGNSYGYTF.

Only a few counts were recorded for this clone. The rearrangement joins TRBV27 to TRBJ2-3; D might be TRBD2 (6 bases). Germline V gene data show CDR1 as MNHEY and CDR2 as SMNVEV (reference sequence). V gave up 5 bases and J gave up 0 bases, with 9 bases separating them. The CDR3 consists of 14 residues. The CDR3 DNA reads as TGTGCCAGCAGTAAGGGGACTAGCACAGATACGCAGTATTTT. Amino acids: CASSKGTSTDTQYF.

The chain is built from TRBV27 and TRBJ1-1, with D uncertain. CDR1 and CDR2 (germline): MNHEY, SMNVEV (reference sequence). This CDR3 comprises 13 residues. With 4 bases removed from V and 3 bases from J, the gap between germline ends came to 9 bases. In DNA, the CDR3 is TGTGCCAGCAGTTCCGTAAAGGACACTGAAGCTTTCTTT. This encodes CASSSVKDTEAFF.

The J gene is TRBJ2-1, the V gene TRBV30; no definite D call. Trimming took off 2 bases at V and 5 bases at J, with 13 bases between the two ends. The germline V gene encodes CDR1 GTSNPN and CDR2 SVGIG (reference sequence). The CDR3 loop spans 14 amino acids. In DNA, the CDR3 is TGTGCCTGGAGTTTAGAAATCTCAGACAATGAGCAGTTCTTC. This sequence encodes CAWSLEISDNEQFF.

The rearrangement joins TRBV27 to TRBJ2-3; D not resolved. Germline CDR1 MNHEY, CDR2 SMNVEV (reference sequence). Deletions cut 3 bases from V and 3 bases from J, with 13 bases between. The CDR3 totals 15 residues. As DNA, the CDR3 is TGTGCCAGCAGTTTCGATTTGGAAATGACAGATACGCAGTATTTT. Protein: CASSFDLEMTDTQYF.

The rearrangement links TRBV7-3 to TRBJ2-2; unclear D gene. Trimming shortened V by 4 bases and J by 4 bases, and 7 bases separated the two germline ends. The V gene's germline CDR1 is SGHTA and CDR2 FQGTGA. The CDR3 sequence is 13 residues long. The CDR3 region is CASSSTGTGELFF. The CDR3 coding sequence is TGTGCCAGCAGCTCGACCGGCACCGGGGAGCTGTTTTTT.

This clone was counted between two and nine times. The chain is built from TRBV7-8 and TRBJ1-5; the D is unclear. The V gene lost 0 bases and the J gene lost 3 bases, with 9 bases spanning the gap. Per germline, CDR1 SGHVS and CDR2 FQNEAQ. This CDR3 is built from 15 residues. CDR3 DNA: TGTGCCAGCAGCTTAGCGCGGCAGACCAATCAGCCCCAGCATTTT. It yields the protein CASSLARQTNQPQHF.

The table lists this clone with a few counts. The chain has TRBV4-3 and TRBJ2-1; D is possibly TRBD1 (6 bases). The V gene lost 5 bases and the J gene lost 5 bases, with 16 bases spanning the gap. CDR3 size: 15 residues. Per germline, CDR1 LGHNA and CDR2 YSLEER. The CDR3: CASSSGPGVNNEQFF. CDR3 in DNA: TGCGCCAGCAGCTCTGGACCAGGGGTTAACAATGAGCAGTTCTTC.

Concerning this clone itself: The sample carries other DNA sequences with the same CDR3. This rearrangement joins TRBV4-3 to TRBJ1-1; D ambiguous. The CDR3 contains 13 residues. Per the germline V gene, CDR1 is LGHNA and CDR2 is YSLEER. V was clipped by 0 bases and J by 5 bases, with 7 bases between them. Written as DNA, the CDR3 is TGCGCCAGCAGCCAAGATCGAGGAACTGAAGCTTTCTTT. This codes for CASSQDRGTEAFF.

The CDR3 nucleotides are TGCAGCGTTGCAGGGGGGATTAAGAACATTCAGTACTTC. Protein: CSVAGGIKNIQYF. The gene calls are TRBV29-1 and TRBJ2-4; TRBD1 is a possible D gene (7 bases). Trimming cost V 4 bases and J 7 bases, with 14 bases left between them. The CDR3 consists of 13 residues. The V gene's germline CDR1 is SQVTM and CDR2 ANQGSEA.